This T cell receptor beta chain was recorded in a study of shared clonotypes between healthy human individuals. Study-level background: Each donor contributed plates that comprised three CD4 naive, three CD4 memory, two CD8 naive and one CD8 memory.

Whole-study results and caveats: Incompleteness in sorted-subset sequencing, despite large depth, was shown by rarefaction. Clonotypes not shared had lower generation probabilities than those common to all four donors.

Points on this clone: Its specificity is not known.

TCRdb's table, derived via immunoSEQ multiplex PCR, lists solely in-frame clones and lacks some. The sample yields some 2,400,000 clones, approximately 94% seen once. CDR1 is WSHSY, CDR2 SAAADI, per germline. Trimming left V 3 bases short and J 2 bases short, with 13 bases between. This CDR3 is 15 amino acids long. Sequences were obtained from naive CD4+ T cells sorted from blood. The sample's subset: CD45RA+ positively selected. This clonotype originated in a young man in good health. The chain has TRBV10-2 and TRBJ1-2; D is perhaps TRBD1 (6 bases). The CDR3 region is CASSDDRSFNYGYTF. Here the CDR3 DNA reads TGCGCCAGCAGTGATGACAGGAGTTTCAACTATGGCTACACCTTC.